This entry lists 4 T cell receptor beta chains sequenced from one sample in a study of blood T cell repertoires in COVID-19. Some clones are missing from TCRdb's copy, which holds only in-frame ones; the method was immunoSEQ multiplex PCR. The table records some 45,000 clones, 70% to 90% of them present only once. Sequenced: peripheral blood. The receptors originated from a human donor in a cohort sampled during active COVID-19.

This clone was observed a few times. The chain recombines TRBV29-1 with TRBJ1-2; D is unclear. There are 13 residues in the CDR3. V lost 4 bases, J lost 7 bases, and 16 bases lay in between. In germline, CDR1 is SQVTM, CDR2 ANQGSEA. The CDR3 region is CSVAPGRDSGYTF. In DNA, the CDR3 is TGCAGCGTTGCGCCCGGGAGAGATAGTGGCTACACCTTC.

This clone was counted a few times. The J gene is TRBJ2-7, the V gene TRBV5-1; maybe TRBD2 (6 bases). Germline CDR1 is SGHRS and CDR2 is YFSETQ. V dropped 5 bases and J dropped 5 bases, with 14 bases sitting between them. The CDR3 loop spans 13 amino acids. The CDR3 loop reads CASSNFGGNEQYF. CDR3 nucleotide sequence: TGCGCCAGCAGTAATTTTGGAGGGAACGAGCAGTACTTC.

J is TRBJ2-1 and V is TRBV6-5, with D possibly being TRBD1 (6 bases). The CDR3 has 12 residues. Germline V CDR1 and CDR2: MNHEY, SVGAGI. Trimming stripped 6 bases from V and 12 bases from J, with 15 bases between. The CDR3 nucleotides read TGTGCCAGCAGGGGGGCCGACGAGAGGCAGTTCTTC. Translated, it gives CASRGADERQFF.

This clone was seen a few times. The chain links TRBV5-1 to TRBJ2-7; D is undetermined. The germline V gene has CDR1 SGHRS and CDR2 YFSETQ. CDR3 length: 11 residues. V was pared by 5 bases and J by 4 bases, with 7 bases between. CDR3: CASRREYEQYF. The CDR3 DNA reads TGCGCCAGCAGGCGAGAATACGAGCAGTACTTC.